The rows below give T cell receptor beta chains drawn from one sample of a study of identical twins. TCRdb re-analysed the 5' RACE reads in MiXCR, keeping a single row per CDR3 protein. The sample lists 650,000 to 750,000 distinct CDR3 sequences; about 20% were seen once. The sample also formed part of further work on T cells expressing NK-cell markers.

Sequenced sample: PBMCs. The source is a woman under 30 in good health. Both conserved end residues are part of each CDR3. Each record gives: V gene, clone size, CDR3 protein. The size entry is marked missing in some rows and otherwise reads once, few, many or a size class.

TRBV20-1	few	CSARDWPGQGNGYTF
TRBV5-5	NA	CASSRETGANVLTF
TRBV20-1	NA	CSATREVDTQYF
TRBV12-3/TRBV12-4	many	CASSLAESGQFF
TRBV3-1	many	CASSPRLGGTYNEQFF
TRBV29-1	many	CSVAMGLEADTQYF
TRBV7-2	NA	CASSLARGRNQPQHF
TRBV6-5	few	CASSYRRQGTEAFF
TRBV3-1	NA	CASSQVIEDTQYF
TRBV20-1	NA	CSATDWTNNEQFF